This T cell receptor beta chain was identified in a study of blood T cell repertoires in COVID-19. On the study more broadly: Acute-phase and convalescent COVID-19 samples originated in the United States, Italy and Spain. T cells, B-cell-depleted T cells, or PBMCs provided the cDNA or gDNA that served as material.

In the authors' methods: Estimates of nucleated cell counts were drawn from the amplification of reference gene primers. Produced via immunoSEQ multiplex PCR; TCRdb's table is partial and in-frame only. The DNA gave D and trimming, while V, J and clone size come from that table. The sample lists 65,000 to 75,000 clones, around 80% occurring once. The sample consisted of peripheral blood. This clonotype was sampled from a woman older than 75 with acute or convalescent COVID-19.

This CDR3 is CASSHSGGGGELFF. DNA for the CDR3: TGTGCCAGCAGCCACTCCGGCGGGGGCGGGGAGCTGTTTTTT. The gene calls are TRBV3-1 (or the pseudogene TRBV3-2) and TRBJ2-2; TRBD2 agrees at 7 bases. This CDR3 region has 14 residues. V shed 3 bases and J 7 bases; nucleotides not matched to a gene: 5. The germline V gene has CDR1 LGHDT and CDR2 YNNKEL (reference sequence).